Listed below are T cell receptor beta chains from one sample, sequenced in a study of blood T cells in healthy people across ages. One entry per CDR3 protein results from TCRdb running MiXCR on the 5' RACE reads. The sample carries around 870,000 distinct CDR3 sequences, more than 25% recorded once. The specimen was blood. The receptor set was obtained from a woman of 80 years or more in good health. Each CDR3 is given with its conserved first and last residue. Fields, in order: CDR3 DNA, CDR3 protein, clone size, V gene, J gene, D gene. The D gene is left open where the match is weak. Some rows mark clone size as missing; the rest say once, few, many or name a class of expanded clone.

CDR3 DNA: TGCAGTGCTAGAGACCGCCAAACAGGGGGCTCCGGGGAGCTGTTTTTT
CDR3 protein: CSARDRQTGGSGELFF
clone size: -
V gene: TRBV20-1
J gene: TRBJ2-2
D gene: TRBD1

CDR3 DNA: TGTGCCAGCAGGATCGGACTGATCTCCTACGAGCAGTACTTC
CDR3 protein: CASRIGLISYEQYF
clone size: many
V gene: TRBV5-6
J gene: TRBJ2-7
D gene: -

CDR3 DNA: TGTGCCACCTTAGGACAGGGGGGCGAGACCCAGTACTTC
CDR3 protein: CATLGQGGETQYF
clone size: many
V gene: TRBV10-3
J gene: TRBJ2-5
D gene: TRBD1

CDR3 DNA: TGTGCTACGCGGGGTAGCGGGGGCCTTAGCTCCTACAATGAGCAGTTCTTC
CDR3 protein: CATRGSGGLSSYNEQFF
clone size: many
V gene: TRBV6-2/TRBV6-3
J gene: TRBJ2-1
D gene: TRBD2

CDR3 DNA: TGCAGCGTTGAAGACCGGGTTACCTACGAGCAGTACTTC
CDR3 protein: CSVEDRVTYEQYF
clone size: -
V gene: TRBV29-1
J gene: TRBJ2-7
D gene: -

CDR3 DNA: TGTGCCAGCAGCAAACTGCGGACTTGCTACGAGCAGTACTTC
CDR3 protein: CASSKLRTCYEQYF
clone size: -
V gene: TRBV21-1
J gene: TRBJ2-7
D gene: -

CDR3 DNA: TGTGCCAGCAGCACCGGGTACATGAACACTGAAGCTTTCTTT
CDR3 protein: CASSTGYMNTEAFF
clone size: -
V gene: TRBV21-1
J gene: TRBJ1-1
D gene: -

CDR3 DNA: TGTGCCATCAGTGGAGGACAGGGAGGAGTTTATGGCTACACCTTC
CDR3 protein: CAISGGQGGVYGYTF
clone size: many
V gene: TRBV10-3
J gene: TRBJ1-2
D gene: TRBD1

CDR3 DNA: TGTGCCAGCAGCGTATCAGGAGGGACAGTGGGATCACAGAATACGCAGTATTTT
CDR3 protein: CASSVSGGTVGSQNTQYF
clone size: many
V gene: TRBV9
J gene: TRBJ2-3
D gene: -

CDR3 DNA: TGTGCCAGCAGCTTTCTTAGCGGGGTCCTTGGGGATACGCAGTATTTT
CDR3 protein: CASSFLSGVLGDTQYF
clone size: many
V gene: TRBV7-9
J gene: TRBJ2-3
D gene: TRBD2

CDR3 DNA: TGTGCCAGCAGTTCTCGACAGGGGGCCTATGGAGGCTACACCTTC
CDR3 protein: CASSSRQGAYGGYTF
clone size: -
V gene: TRBV6-6
J gene: TRBJ1-2
D gene: TRBD1

CDR3 DNA: TGTGCCATCAGTCCAGGGGGACAGAGCGGAAACATTCAGTACTTC
CDR3 protein: CAISPGGQSGNIQYF
clone size: many
V gene: TRBV10-3
J gene: TRBJ2-4
D gene: TRBD1

CDR3 DNA: TGTGCCAGCAGTCTAATGGGATTGCTAGTGACAGCCACAGATACGCAGTATTTT
CDR3 protein: CASSLMGLLVTATDTQYF
clone size: -
V gene: TRBV6-2/TRBV6-3
J gene: TRBJ2-3
D gene: -

CDR3 DNA: TGTGCCAGCAGTTACTCGGGCGGGACCCCTTACCCACTTACAGTTGAGCAGTTCTTC
CDR3 protein: CASSYSGGTPYPLTVEQFF
clone size: many
V gene: TRBV6-2/TRBV6-3
J gene: TRBJ2-1
D gene: -

CDR3 DNA: TGTGCCAGCAGTTACTCGGGACAGAATAATTCACCCCTCCACTTT
CDR3 protein: CASSYSGQNNSPLHF
clone size: many
V gene: TRBV6-5
J gene: TRBJ1-6
D gene: TRBD1

CDR3 DNA: TGCAGTGCCCAACAGGGGGCCTCTCAATACGAGCAGTACTTC
CDR3 protein: CSAQQGASQYEQYF
clone size: -
V gene: TRBV20-1
J gene: TRBJ2-7
D gene: TRBD1

CDR3 DNA: TGTGCCAGCAGTTACTCGGGACGGACCAACTACGAGCAGTACTTC
CDR3 protein: CASSYSGRTNYEQYF
clone size: many
V gene: TRBV6-5
J gene: TRBJ2-7
D gene: -

CDR3 DNA: TGTGCCAGCAGCTTGAGGACGGTGACGTTCTCCTCACCCCTCCACTTT
CDR3 protein: CASSLRTVTFSSPLHF
clone size: -
V gene: TRBV5-5
J gene: TRBJ1-6
D gene: -

CDR3 DNA: TGTGCCAGCAGAGCCGGGACAGAAATTACACCCCCCCACTTT
CDR3 protein: CASRAGTEITPPHF
clone size: few
V gene: TRBV6-5
J gene: TRBJ1-6
D gene: TRBD1

CDR3 DNA: TGTGCCAGCCGGGCGGCGAATCGGGGCAATGAGCAGTTCTTC
CDR3 protein: CASRAANRGNEQFF
clone size: -
V gene: TRBV6-6
J gene: TRBJ2-1
D gene: -

CDR3 DNA: TGCGCCAGCAGCCTCGGGACTCAATTTAGCACAGATACGCAGTATTTT
CDR3 protein: CASSLGTQFSTDTQYF
clone size: many
V gene: TRBV5-1
J gene: TRBJ2-3
D gene: -

CDR3 DNA: TGCGCCAGCAGCTTGGGGACACTCTACAATGAGCAGTTCTTC
CDR3 protein: CASSLGTLYNEQFF
clone size: many
V gene: TRBV5-1
J gene: TRBJ2-1
D gene: -

CDR3 DNA: TGTGCCAGCAGCTTAGAGGCTAGCGGGGGGATAATCCGCCATACGCAGTATTTT
CDR3 protein: CASSLEASGGIIRHTQYF
clone size: many
V gene: TRBV7-2
J gene: TRBJ2-3
D gene: TRBD2

CDR3 DNA: TGTGCCAGCAGCACTAGCAGATTCACCGGGGAGCTGTTTTTT
CDR3 protein: CASSTSRFTGELFF
clone size: many
V gene: TRBV12-3/TRBV12-4
J gene: TRBJ2-2
D gene: -

CDR3 DNA: TGCAGTGCTAGAGTCGAGCGCAATCAGCCCCAGCATTTT
CDR3 protein: CSARVERNQPQHF
clone size: many
V gene: TRBV20-1
J gene: TRBJ1-5
D gene: -

CDR3 DNA: TGCGCCAGCAGCCGACTAGGGACAGGCACAGATACGCAGTATTTT
CDR3 protein: CASSRLGTGTDTQYF
clone size: many
V gene: TRBV4-3
J gene: TRBJ2-3
D gene: -

CDR3 DNA: TGTGCCAGCACCAATGACAGGGCGTTTTCTTCAGCTAACTATGGCTACACCTTC
CDR3 protein: CASTNDRAFSSANYGYTF
clone size: few
V gene: TRBV21-1
J gene: TRBJ1-2
D gene: -

CDR3 DNA: TGTGCCAGCAGCTCGGAGGGAAATGAGCAGTTCTTC
CDR3 protein: CASSSEGNEQFF
clone size: many
V gene: TRBV7-2
J gene: TRBJ2-1
D gene: -

CDR3 DNA: TGCAGTGCAACTAGCGGGGGACCCTACAATGAGCAGTTCTTC
CDR3 protein: CSATSGGPYNEQFF
clone size: many
V gene: TRBV20-1
J gene: TRBJ2-1
D gene: TRBD2

CDR3 DNA: TGTGCCAGCACCTCCGGGCGTCTCCGGGACAGAACCTACAATGAGCAGTTCTTC
CDR3 protein: CASTSGRLRDRTYNEQFF
clone size: many
V gene: TRBV5-5
J gene: TRBJ2-1
D gene: TRBD1

CDR3 DNA: TGTGCCAGCAGTTTCGAAGCGGGGGGGCGGGATACGCAGTATTTT
CDR3 protein: CASSFEAGGRDTQYF
clone size: many
V gene: TRBV12-3/TRBV12-4
J gene: TRBJ2-3
D gene: TRBD2

CDR3 DNA: TGTGCCACCAACAGGGGTGACGATGGCTACACCTTC
CDR3 protein: CATNRGDDGYTF
clone size: many
V gene: TRBV10-3
J gene: TRBJ1-2
D gene: TRBD1

CDR3 DNA: TGTGCCAGCAGGACAGGCCCTTTCTCCTACGAGCAGTACTTC
CDR3 protein: CASRTGPFSYEQYF
clone size: -
V gene: TRBV12-3/TRBV12-4
J gene: TRBJ2-7
D gene: -

CDR3 DNA: TGTGCCAGCAGCCCTACCCGGGCGACAGGGGGCTCTACCAATGAGCAGTTCTTC
CDR3 protein: CASSPTRATGGSTNEQFF
clone size: -
V gene: TRBV6-2/TRBV6-3
J gene: TRBJ2-1
D gene: TRBD1

CDR3 DNA: TGTGCCAGCAGTTCACAGGGGGTCCACGAGCAGTACTTC
CDR3 protein: CASSSQGVHEQYF
clone size: many
V gene: TRBV7-9
J gene: TRBJ2-7
D gene: TRBD1

CDR3 DNA: TGTGCCAGCAGTTACTCGGGCTTTGCAGCCAAAAACATTCAGTACTTC
CDR3 protein: CASSYSGFAAKNIQYF
clone size: many
V gene: TRBV6-2/TRBV6-3
J gene: TRBJ2-4
D gene: -

CDR3 DNA: TGCAGTGCTTTTGGGACACCTTTCTACGAGCAGTACTTC
CDR3 protein: CSAFGTPFYEQYF
clone size: many
V gene: TRBV20-1
J gene: TRBJ2-7
D gene: -

CDR3 DNA: TGTGCCATCAGTGCACAGGGAGAAAGGGACACTGAAGCTTTCTTT
CDR3 protein: CAISAQGERDTEAFF
clone size: many
V gene: TRBV10-3
J gene: TRBJ1-1
D gene: -